One and the same sample provided the 15 T cell receptor beta chains below, sequenced in a study of response to subunit inactivated influenza vaccine. TCRdb re-derived calls from the RT-PCR reads in MiXCR, one entry per CDR3 protein. The table records roughly 700,000 distinct CDR3 sequences, around 13% of them present only once. The starting material was PBMCs from blood, obtained roughly 15 days before vaccination. The receptors shown here come from a man between 45 and 60 years old who received an inactivated influenza vaccine.

This clonotype was seen more than once but under ten times. The chain employs TRBV4-3 and TRBJ2-3, with 9 bases that match TRBD2. J lost 2 bases, V lost 0 bases, and 9 bases had no gene match. CDR1 LGHNA and CDR2 YSLEER come from the germline V gene. This CDR3 contains 18 residues. The CDR3 reads CASSQELWGTSFTDTQYF. The CDR3 region has the DNA TGCGCCAGCAGCCAAGAATTGTGGGGGACTAGCTTCACAGATACGCAGTATTTT.

V is TRBV7-6 and J is TRBJ1-3; D is undetermined. Trimming left V 1 base short and J 3 bases short, with 10 bases between. Germline values: CDR1 SGHVS, CDR2 FNYEAQ. The CDR3 spans 15 residues. The DNA for the CDR3 is TGTGCCAGCAGCTTAGAGGCAGGAATTGGAAACACCATATATTTT. Amino acids: CASSLEAGIGNTIYF.

This clonotype was detected only a few times. The V call is TRBV25-1, the J call TRBJ1-1; TRBD1 is a possible D gene (5 bases). The CDR3 is 16 amino acids. V gave up 1 base and J gave up 0 bases, with 12 bases separating them. Germline V CDR1 and CDR2: MGHDK, SYGVNS. CDR3 loop: CASSESTNRMNTEAFF. The CDR3 DNA sequence: TGTGCCAGCAGTGAATCAACAAACAGGATGAACACTGAAGCTTTCTTT.

The gene calls are TRBV20-1 and TRBJ1-2, with TRBD1 matching 8 bases. Losses at the gene ends were 6 bases for V and 5 bases for J; bases not matched to a gene: 11. The CDR3 contains 14 residues. CDR1 DFQATT and CDR2 SNEGSKA come from the germline V gene (reference sequence). The CDR3 here is CSAAHGQGRYGYTF. CDR3 sequence (DNA): TGCAGTGCCGCCCACGGACAGGGAAGGTATGGCTACACCTTC.

This clonotype has a count of ten or more. This chain joins TRBV20-1 and TRBJ1-1, with 7 bases aligning to TRBD1. The length of the CDR3 is 13 residues. The V gene's germline CDR1 is DFQATT and CDR2 SNEGSKA (reference sequence). The V and J ends lost 5 bases and 5 bases, in that order; junction bases with no gene match: 8. The CDR3 loop reads CSALGQEGTEAFF. The CDR3 nucleotides read TGCAGTGCTCTCGGACAGGAAGGAACTGAAGCTTTCTTT.

This chain connects TRBV29-1 to TRBJ2-3; D is unclear. This CDR3 has 15 amino acids. Germline CDR1 is SQVTM and CDR2 is ANQGSEA. Trimming took off 6 bases at V and 2 bases at J, with 18 bases between the two ends. CDR3 DNA sequence: TGCAGCGTGCAAACCCGACAAGGGCCCACAGATACGCAGTATTTT. Translated, it gives CSVQTRQGPTDTQYF.

Worth noting for this clonotype: A much larger clone is a single base away; this may be a read error. The chain's CDR3 is CAWSVGDTEAFF. The CDR3, as DNA: TGTGCCTGGAGTGTGGGGGACACTGAAGCTTTCTTT. The chain carries TRBV30 and TRBJ1-1; maybe TRBD1 (5 bases). There are 12 residues in the CDR3. Looked up from germline, CDR1 is GTSNPN and CDR2 is SVGIG (reference sequence). V dropped 0 bases and J dropped 3 bases, with 5 bases sitting between them.

The chain employs TRBV12-3 or TRBV12-4 and TRBJ2-3; 7 nucleotides match TRBD1. This CDR3 region has 15 residues. After removal of 3 bases from V and 0 bases from J, the junction contained 3 bases not matched to a gene. As DNA, the CDR3 is TGTGCCAGCAGTTTTAGGGGACAGAGCACAGATACGCAGTATTTT. This sequence encodes CASSFRGQSTDTQYF.

This clonotype has just a few counts. The chain uses TRBV6-5 and TRBJ2-1; no clear D. The CDR3 contains 14 residues. V shed 2 bases and J shed 10 bases, with 15 bases lying between them. Germline V CDR1 and CDR2: MNHEY, SVGAGI. This CDR3 reads CASSYEHRLGEQFF. As DNA, the CDR3 is TGTGCCAGCAGTTACGAACACCGTCTAGGAGAGCAGTTCTTC.

This chain connects TRBV28 to TRBJ2-7, with 7 bases that match TRBD2. The germline gives CDR1 MDHEN, CDR2 SYDVKM. The CDR3 has 15 residues. The trim removed 6 bases at V and 3 bases at J, leaving 11 bases unmatched. The CDR3 DNA follows: TGTGCCAGCAGATCAGCGGGACTTATAAACTACGAGCAGTACTTC. Protein sequence: CASRSAGLINYEQYF.

The CDR3 DNA follows: TGCAGCGTTGCCGAGCGGGGCACCAATGAGCAGTTCTTC. This codes for CSVAERGTNEQFF. The chain couples TRBV29-1 to TRBJ2-1; 7 bases align to TRBD2. The V gene end was trimmed by 4 bases and the J gene end by 6 bases; junction bases not matched to a gene: 6. Germline CDR1 and CDR2: SQVTM and ANQGSEA. The CDR3 runs to 13 residues.

The chain has TRBV6-2 or TRBV6-3 and TRBJ2-7; 11 bases map to TRBD2. Trimming at V came to 5 bases and at J to 2 bases, leaving 5 bases not matched to a gene. The CDR3 spans 15 residues. Germline CDR1 MNHEY, CDR2 SVGEGT. The CDR3, as DNA: TGTGCCAGCAGTAAAACTAGCGGGAGAACCTACGAGCAGTACTTC. Amino acid sequence: CASSKTSGRTYEQYF.

This chain joins TRBV11-1 and TRBJ2-1; 11 bases are a match to TRBD2. J gave up 9 bases and V 5 bases, and 9 bases lay outside the gene matches. Germline loops: CDR1 SGHAT, CDR2 FQDESV (reference sequence). This CDR3 has 15 residues. The CDR3 DNA reads as TGTGCCAGCAGCCACCGGACTAGCGGGTGGGGTGAGCAGTTCTTC. Translated, it gives CASSHRTSGWGEQFF.

This clonotype was seen only a few times. The chain uses TRBV7-3 and TRBJ2-3, with D maybe TRBD2 (7 bases). The CDR3 consists of 14 residues. Germline CDR1 is SGHTA and CDR2 is FQGTGA. Trimming took off 5 bases at V and 6 bases at J, with 15 bases between the two ends. Here the CDR3 DNA reads TGTGCCAGCAGCACAGAGGGGGGGGATGATACGCAGTATTTT. Translating gives CASSTEGGDDTQYF.

The sample holds many counts of this clonotype. The chain links TRBV12-3 or TRBV12-4 to TRBJ1-5; unclear D gene. V was pared by 1 base and J by 6 bases, with 7 bases between. CDR3 length: 13 residues. The CDR3 DNA follows: TGTGCCAGCAGTTTAGGGGGATCTCAGCCCCAGCATTTT. Its protein product is CASSLGGSQPQHF.